This T cell receptor (beta chain) was sequenced for a study of blood T cell repertoires in COVID-19. Study-level information: Sources were T cells, B-cell-depleted T cells, or PBMCs; the material itself was cDNA or gDNA.

The table came from immunoSEQ multiplex PCR; TCRdb's copy has only in-frame clones and leaves some out. The sample carries 150,000 to 200,000 clones, 89% recorded once. Trimming shortened V by 0 bases and J by 8 bases, and 16 bases separated the two germline ends. The CDR3 has 16 amino acids. Germline V CDR1 and CDR2: SEHNR, FQNEAQ (reference sequence). The receptor comes from a middle-aged woman with acute COVID-19. The source material was PBMCs or T cells enriched from blood (not recorded which). The rearrangement links TRBV7-9 to TRBJ1-4; TRBD1 is a possible D gene (6 bases). In nucleotides, the CDR3 is TGTGCCAGCAGCTTAGCCCTGGGGGGGCTTGGAGAAAAACTGTTTTTT. Translation: CASSLALGGLGEKLFF. Based on the CDR3 plus reference TRBV7-9 and TRBJ1-4, the full variable domain is DTGVSQNPRHKITKRGQNVTFRCDPISEHNRLYWYRQTLGQGPEFLTYFQNEAQLEKSRLLSDRFSAERPKGSFSTLEIQRTEQGDSAMYLCASSLALGGLGEKLFFGSGTQLSVL.